One sample yielded the 5 T cell receptor beta chains listed below, sequenced in a study of human T cells and chemical hapten exposure. TCRdb fed the RACE reads into MiXCR, producing one record per CDR3 protein. The table has 180,000 or so distinct CDR3 sequences, more than 25% seen once; the top ten hold less than 3%. Time point specified: pre-sensitization, week 0. Documented treatment: therapeutic diphenylcyclopropenone sensitization with weekly scalp DPC. The sequences come from whole blood, collected in connection with sensitization to the hapten diphenylcyclopropenone (DPC). The receptor set was obtained from a woman aged 30 to 39 with alopecia areata. Some clones in this sample may be carry-over from other donors' samples.

The rearrangement joins TRBV11-3 to TRBJ2-3; D unclear. The V and J ends lost 3 bases and 5 bases respectively, with 9 bases between them. Per germline, CDR1 SGHNT and CDR2 YENEEA. This CDR3 contains 13 residues. The CDR3 region has the DNA TGTGCCAGCAGCTTCGCTGGAATAGATACGCAGTATTTT. It codes for CASSFAGIDTQYF. The whole variable domain, filled in from reference TRBV11-3 and TRBJ2-3, reads EAGVVQSPRYKIIEKKQPVAFWCNPISGHNTLYWYLQNLGQGPELLIRYENEEAVDDSQLPKDRFSAERLKGVDSTLKIQPAELGDSAVYLCASSFAGIDTQYFGPGTRLTVL.

This clonotype was counted a few times. V gene TRBV27 combines with J gene TRBJ1-1; tentative D call: TRBD1 (6 bases). The CDR3 runs 12 residues. The germline V gene has CDR1 MNHEY and CDR2 SMNVEV (reference sequence). V was clipped by 6 bases and J by 6 bases, with 11 bases between them. The DNA of the CDR3 is TGTGCCAGCAGGTTGGGGGCTGCTGAAGCTTTCTTT. This gives the protein CASRLGAAEAFF.

This clonotype was seen more than once but under ten times. The chain carries TRBV10-3 and TRBJ2-3; D possibly uses TRBD1 or TRBD2 (5 bases each). This CDR3 has 14 residues. Per germline, CDR1 ENHRY and CDR2 SYGVKD. Trimming took off 6 bases at V and 3 bases at J, with 13 bases between the two ends. In DNA, the CDR3 is TGTGCCATCAGGGCCGGGGACGGAACAGATACGCAGTATTTT. Protein: CAIRAGDGTDTQYF.

This rearrangement joins TRBV7-2 to TRBJ2-7, with 7 positions matching TRBD1. Per the germline V gene, CDR1 is SGHTA and CDR2 is FQGNSA. This CDR3 has 14 amino acids. V trimming: 2 bases; J trimming: 3 bases; junction bases outside the gene matches: 4. The CDR3 loop reads CASSLSGGNYEQYF. CDR3 nucleotides: TGTGCCAGCAGCTTATCAGGGGGTAACTACGAGCAGTACTTC.

This clonotype was found a few times. The J gene is TRBJ1-1, the V gene TRBV2; no definite D call. V was pared by 5 bases and J by 1 base, with 8 bases between. The CDR3 loop spans 13 amino acids. Germline V gene lookup returns CDR1 SNHLY and CDR2 FYNNEI. The CDR3 region has the DNA TGTGCCAGCAGTAAGGACGGGAACACTGAAGCTTTCTTT. Translation: CASSKDGNTEAFF.